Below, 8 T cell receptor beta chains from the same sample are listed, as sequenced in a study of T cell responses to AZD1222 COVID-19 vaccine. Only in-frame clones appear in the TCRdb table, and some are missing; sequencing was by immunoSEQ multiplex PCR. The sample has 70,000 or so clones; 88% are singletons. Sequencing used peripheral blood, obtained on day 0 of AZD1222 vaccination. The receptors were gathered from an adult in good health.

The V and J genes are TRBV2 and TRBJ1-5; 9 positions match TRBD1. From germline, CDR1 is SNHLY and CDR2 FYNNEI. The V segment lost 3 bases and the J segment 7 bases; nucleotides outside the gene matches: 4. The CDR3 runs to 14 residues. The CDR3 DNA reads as TGTGCCAGCAGTGATTTTGACAGGGGGCAGCCCCAGCATTTT. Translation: CASSDFDRGQPQHF.

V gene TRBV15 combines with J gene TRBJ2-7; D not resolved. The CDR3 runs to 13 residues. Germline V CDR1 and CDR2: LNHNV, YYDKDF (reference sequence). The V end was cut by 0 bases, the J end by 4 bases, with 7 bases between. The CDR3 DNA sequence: TGTGCCACCAGCAGAGAAGAGTCATACGAGCAGTACTTC. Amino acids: CATSREESYEQYF. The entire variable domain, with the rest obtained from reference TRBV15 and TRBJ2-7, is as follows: DAMVIQNPRYQVTQFGKPVTLSCSQTLNHNVMYWYQQKSSQAPKLLFHYYDKDFNNEADTPDNFQSRRPNTSFCFLDIRSPGLGDTAMYLCATSREESYEQYFGPGTRLTVT.

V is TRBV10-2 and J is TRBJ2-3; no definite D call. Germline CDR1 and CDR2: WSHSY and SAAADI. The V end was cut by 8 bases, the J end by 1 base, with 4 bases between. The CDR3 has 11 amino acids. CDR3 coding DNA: TGCGCCAGCGGACGCACAGATACGCAGTATTTT. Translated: CASGRTDTQYF.

Written as DNA, the CDR3 is TGTGCCAGCAGTGACCTAACAAGGTCCGCGAAAGCTTTCTTT. Translation: CASSDLTRSAKAFF. This rearrangement joins TRBV25-1 to TRBJ1-1; D is unresolved. This CDR3 region has 14 residues. Germline CDR1 and CDR2: MGHDK and SYGVNS. V dropped 3 bases and J dropped 9 bases, with 17 bases sitting between them.

The CDR3 sequence is CASSVGTGGYEQYF. The CDR3 region has the DNA TGTGCCAGCAGTGTAGGGACAGGGGGTTACGAGCAGTACTTC. The chain joins TRBV27 to TRBJ2-7; 11 bases align to TRBD1. The CDR3 length is 14 residues. The germline V gene encodes CDR1 MNHEY and CDR2 SMNVEV (reference sequence). Trimming cost V 5 bases and J 4 bases; bases outside gene matches: 4.

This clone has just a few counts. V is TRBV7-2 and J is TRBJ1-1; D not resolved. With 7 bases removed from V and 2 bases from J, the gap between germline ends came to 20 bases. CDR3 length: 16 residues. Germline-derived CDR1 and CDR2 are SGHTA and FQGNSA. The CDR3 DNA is TGTGCCAGCACCCTAGTCAGAGGGTTGGTCAACACTGAAGCTTTCTTT. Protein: CASTLVRGLVNTEAFF.

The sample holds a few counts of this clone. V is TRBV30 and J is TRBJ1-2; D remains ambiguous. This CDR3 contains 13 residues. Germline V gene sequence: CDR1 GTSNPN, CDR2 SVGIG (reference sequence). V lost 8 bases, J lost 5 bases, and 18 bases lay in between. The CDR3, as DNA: TGTGCCAGAACCGACGGAGCCAGTTATGGCTACACCTTC. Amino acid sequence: CARTDGASYGYTF.

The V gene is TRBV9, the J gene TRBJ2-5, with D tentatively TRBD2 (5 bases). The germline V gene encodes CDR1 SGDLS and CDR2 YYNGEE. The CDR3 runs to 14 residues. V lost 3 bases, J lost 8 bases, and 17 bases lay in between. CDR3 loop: CASSGPATRGTQYF. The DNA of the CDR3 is TGTGCCAGCAGCGGGCCCGCTACTAGAGGAACCCAGTACTTC.